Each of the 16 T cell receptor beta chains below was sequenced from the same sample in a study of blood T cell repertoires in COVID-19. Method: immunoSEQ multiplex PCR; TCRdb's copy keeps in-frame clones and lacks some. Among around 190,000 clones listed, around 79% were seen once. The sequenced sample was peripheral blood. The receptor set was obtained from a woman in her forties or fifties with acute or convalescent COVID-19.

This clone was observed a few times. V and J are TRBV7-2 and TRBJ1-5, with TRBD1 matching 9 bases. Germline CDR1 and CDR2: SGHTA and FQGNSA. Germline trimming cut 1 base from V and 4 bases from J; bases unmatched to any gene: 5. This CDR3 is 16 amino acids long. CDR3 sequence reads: CASSLGDRVKNQPQHF. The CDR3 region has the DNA TGTGCCAGCAGCTTAGGGGACAGGGTCAAGAATCAGCCCCAGCATTTT. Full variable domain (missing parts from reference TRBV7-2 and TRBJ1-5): GAGVSQSPSNKVTEKGKDVELRCDPISGHTALYWYRQSLGQGLEFLIYFQGNSAPDKSGLPSDRFSAERTGGSVSTLTIQRTQQEDSAVYLCASSLGDRVKNQPQHFGDGTRLSIL.

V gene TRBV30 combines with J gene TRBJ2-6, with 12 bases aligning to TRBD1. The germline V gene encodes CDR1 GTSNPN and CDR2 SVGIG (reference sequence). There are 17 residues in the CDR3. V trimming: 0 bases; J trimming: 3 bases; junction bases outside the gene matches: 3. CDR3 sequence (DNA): TGTGCCTGGAGTGTCCGGGACAGGGGGCGTGGGGCCAACGTCCTGACTTTC. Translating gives CAWSVRDRGRGANVLTF.

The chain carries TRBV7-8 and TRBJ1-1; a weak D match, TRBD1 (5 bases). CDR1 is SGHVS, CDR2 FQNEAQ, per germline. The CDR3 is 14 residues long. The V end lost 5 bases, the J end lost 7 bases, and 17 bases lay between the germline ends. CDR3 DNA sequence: TGTGCCAGCAGCCAGGGACGGGGAGGTGGTGAAGCTTTCTTT. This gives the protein CASSQGRGGGEAFF.

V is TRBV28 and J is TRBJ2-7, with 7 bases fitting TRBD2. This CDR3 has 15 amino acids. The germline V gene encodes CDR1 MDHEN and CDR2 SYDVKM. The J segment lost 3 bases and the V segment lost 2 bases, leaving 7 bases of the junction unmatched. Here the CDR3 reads CASSLRASGRYEQYF. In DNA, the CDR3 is TGTGCCAGCAGTTTAAGGGCTAGCGGTCGCTACGAGCAGTACTTC.

As DNA, the CDR3 is TGTGCCAGCAGTCCGGGACTAGGGGTTCAGACCCAGTACTTC. Translating gives CASSPGLGVQTQYF. The V call is TRBV27, the J call TRBJ2-5, with 8 bases aligning to TRBD2. From germline, CDR1 is MNHEY and CDR2 SMNVEV (reference sequence). There are 14 residues in the CDR3. Trimming cost V 5 bases and J 6 bases; bases outside gene matches: 8.

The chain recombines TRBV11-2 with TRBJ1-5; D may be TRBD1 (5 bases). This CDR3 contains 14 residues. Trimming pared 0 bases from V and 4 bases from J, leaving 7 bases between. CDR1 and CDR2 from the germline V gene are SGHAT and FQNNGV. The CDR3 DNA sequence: TGTGCCAGCAGCTTAGATGACAGAAATCAGCCCCAGCATTTT. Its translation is CASSLDDRNQPQHF.

The CDR3 sequence is CASAPRQGGVGELFF. The DNA of the CDR3 is TGTGCCAGCGCTCCCCGTCAGGGTGGTGTCGGGGAGCTGTTTTTT. The chain has TRBV5-4 and TRBJ2-2, with a tentative D call TRBD1 (5 bases). Per germline, CDR1 SGHNT and CDR2 YYREEE (reference sequence). The germline V and J ends were trimmed by 7 bases and 7 bases, with 20 bases remaining between them. This CDR3 has 15 residues.

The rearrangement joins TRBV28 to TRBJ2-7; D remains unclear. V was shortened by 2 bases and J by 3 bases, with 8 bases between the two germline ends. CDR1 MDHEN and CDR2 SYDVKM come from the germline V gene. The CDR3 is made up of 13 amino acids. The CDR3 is CASSLGVGYEQYF. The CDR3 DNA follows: TGTGCCAGCAGTTTAGGAGTCGGCTACGAGCAGTACTTC.

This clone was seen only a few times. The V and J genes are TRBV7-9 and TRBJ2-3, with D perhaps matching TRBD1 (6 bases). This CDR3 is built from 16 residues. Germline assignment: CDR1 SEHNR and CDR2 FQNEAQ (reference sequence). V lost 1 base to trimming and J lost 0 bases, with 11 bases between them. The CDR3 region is CASSLVQGWSTDTQYF. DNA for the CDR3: TGTGCCAGCAGCTTAGTACAGGGCTGGAGCACAGATACGCAGTATTTT.

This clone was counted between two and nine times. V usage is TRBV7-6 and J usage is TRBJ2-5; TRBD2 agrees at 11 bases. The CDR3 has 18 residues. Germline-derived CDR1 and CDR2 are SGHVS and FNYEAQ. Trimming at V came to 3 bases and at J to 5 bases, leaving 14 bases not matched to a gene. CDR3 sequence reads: CASSLASGGFLRRETQYF. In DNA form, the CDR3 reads TGTGCCAGCAGCTTGGCTAGCGGGGGGTTCCTGAGACGCGAGACCCAGTACTTC. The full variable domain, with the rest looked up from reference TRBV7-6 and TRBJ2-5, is GAGVSQSPRYKVTKRGQDVALRCDPISGHVSLYWYRQALGQGPEFLTYFNYEAQQDKSGLPNDRFSAERPEGSISTLTIQRTEQRDSAMYRCASSLASGGFLRRETQYFGPGTRLLVL.

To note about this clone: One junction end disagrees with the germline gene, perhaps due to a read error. The CDR3 region is CASGLRDFAYEQYF. CDR3 sequence (DNA): TGTGCCAGCGGTTTACGGGACTTTGCCTACGAGCAGTACTTC. The chain employs TRBV28 and TRBJ2-7; a possible D gene is TRBD2 (6 bases). This CDR3 is 14 amino acids long. CDR1 is MDHEN and CDR2 is SYDVKM in the germline V gene.

Here the CDR3 reads CASSIDSGQGSYNEQFF. Written as DNA, the CDR3 is TGTGCCAGTAGTATAGACTCGGGACAGGGGAGCTACAATGAGCAGTTCTTC. The gene calls are TRBV19 and TRBJ2-1; TRBD1 agrees at 10 bases. CDR3 length: 17 amino acids. J was trimmed by 3 bases and V by 0 bases; bases with no gene match: 5. Germline V gene sequence: CDR1 LNHDA, CDR2 SQIVND (reference sequence).

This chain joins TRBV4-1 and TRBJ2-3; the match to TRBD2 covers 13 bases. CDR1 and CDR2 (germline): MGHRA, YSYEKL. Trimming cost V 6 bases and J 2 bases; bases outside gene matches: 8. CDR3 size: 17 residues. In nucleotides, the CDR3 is TGCGCCAGCAGTTTACTAGCGGGGGGGCCATTCACAGATACGCAGTATTTT. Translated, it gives CASSLLAGGPFTDTQYF.

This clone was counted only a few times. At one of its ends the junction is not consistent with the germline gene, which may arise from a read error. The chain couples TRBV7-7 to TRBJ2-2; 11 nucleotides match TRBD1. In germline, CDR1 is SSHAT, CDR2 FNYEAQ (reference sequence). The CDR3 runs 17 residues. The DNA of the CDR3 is TGTGCTAGCAGCTTAGCCGGGACAGGGGGGAGCACCGGGGAGCTGTTTTTT. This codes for CASSLAGTGGSTGELFF.

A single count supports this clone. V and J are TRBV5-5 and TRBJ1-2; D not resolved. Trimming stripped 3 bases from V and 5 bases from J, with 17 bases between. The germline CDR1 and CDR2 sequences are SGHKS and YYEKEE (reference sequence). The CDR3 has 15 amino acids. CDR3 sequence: CASSSGPGSQYGYTF. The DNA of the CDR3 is TGTGCCAGCAGCTCTGGGCCAGGCAGTCAGTATGGCTACACCTTC.

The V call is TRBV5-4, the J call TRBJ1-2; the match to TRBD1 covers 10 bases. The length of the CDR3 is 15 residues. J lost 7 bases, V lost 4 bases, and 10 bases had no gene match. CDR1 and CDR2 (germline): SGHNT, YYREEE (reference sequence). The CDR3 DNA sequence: TGTGCCAGCAGCCGTGGGGGACAGGGGTTGGGTGGCTACACCTTC. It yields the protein CASSRGGQGLGGYTF.